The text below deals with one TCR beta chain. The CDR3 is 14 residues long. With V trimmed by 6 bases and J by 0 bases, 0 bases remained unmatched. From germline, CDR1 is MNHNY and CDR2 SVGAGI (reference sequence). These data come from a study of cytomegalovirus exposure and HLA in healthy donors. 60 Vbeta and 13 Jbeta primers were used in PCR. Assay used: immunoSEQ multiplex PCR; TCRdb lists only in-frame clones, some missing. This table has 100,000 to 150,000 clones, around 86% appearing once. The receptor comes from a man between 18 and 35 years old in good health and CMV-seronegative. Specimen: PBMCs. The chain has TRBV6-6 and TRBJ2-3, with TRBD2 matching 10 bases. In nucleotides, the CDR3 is TGTGCCAGCAGACTAGCGGGGAGCACAGATACGCAGTATTTT. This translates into CASRLAGSTDTQYF.